This T cell receptor beta chain was captured by sequencing in a study of T cell responses to AZD1222 COVID-19 vaccine. Study-level points and caveats: The study reported that nearly half of spike-specific TCRs target unmutated variant regions. There were repertoire samples only from the period after the peak T cell response. CD4 TCRs linked to vaccination spanned spike, dominating at 160-218 and 743-854. Among those given AZD1222, only six were seropositive at baseline.

Profiling relied on immunoSEQ multiplex PCR, and the TCRdb table lists in-frame clones only, not all of them. The profile shows fewer than 150,000 clones, 85% to 90% of them singletons. Comment on this clone: No antigen is known for it.

J was trimmed by 6 bases and V by 3 bases; bases with no gene match: 12. The germline V gene has CDR1 MDHEN and CDR2 SYDVKM. The CDR3 runs 17 residues. The V and J genes are TRBV28 and TRBJ2-1; 9 nucleotides match TRBD1. The TCR sequence derives from an adult who received the AZD1222 COVID-19 vaccine. Specimen: peripheral blood, collected 28 days after the second AZD1222 dose. The CDR3 spells CASSFAPGLQGANEQFF. DNA of the CDR3: TGTGCCAGCAGTTTTGCCCCGGGATTACAGGGGGCCAATGAGCAGTTCTTC.